This TCR beta chain was profiled in a study of Ad26.COV2.S vaccination and SARS-CoV-2 variants. The CDR3 consists of 16 residues. Unmatched junction bases numbered 10, after V lost 5 bases and J lost 6 bases. CDR1 is SEHNR and CDR2 is FQNEAQ in the germline V gene (reference sequence). Noted treatment: some 20 received Ad26.COV2.S at low or high dose, single or two shots; about 5 received placebo; per-sample allocation not given. Specimen acquisition occurred on day 63 following the initial vaccine or placebo injection. Data came from immunoSEQ multiplex PCR; TCRdb stores just in-frame clones and leaves some out. In the table there are some 330,000 clones, 75% to 90% of which are singletons.

Sequencing was performed on peripheral blood, taken in a trial of Ad26.COV2.S vaccine versus placebo. The chain is built from TRBV7-9 and TRBJ2-2; TRBD1 matches 9 bases. The sequence came from a person between 18 and 59 years old who received the Ad26.COV2.S COVID-19 vaccine or a placebo. CDR3 amino acids: CASSDVQGAKSGELFF. CDR3 sequence (DNA): TGTGCCAGCAGCGACGTACAGGGGGCGAAATCCGGGGAGCTGTTTTTT. Full variable domain (outside the CDR3, taken from reference TRBV7-9 and TRBJ2-2): DTGVSQNPRHKITKRGQNVTFRCDPISEHNRLYWYRQTLGQGPEFLTYFQNEAQLEKSRLLSDRFSAERPKGSFSTLEIQRTEQGDSAMYLCASSDVQGAKSGELFFGEGSRLTVL.